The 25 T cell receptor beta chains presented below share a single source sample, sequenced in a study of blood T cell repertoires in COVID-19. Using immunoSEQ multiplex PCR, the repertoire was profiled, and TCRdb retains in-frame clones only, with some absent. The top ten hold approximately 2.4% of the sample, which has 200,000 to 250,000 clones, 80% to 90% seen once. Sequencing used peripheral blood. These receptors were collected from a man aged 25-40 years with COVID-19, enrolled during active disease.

The CDR3 DNA reads as TGTGCCATCAGTGACCCCGGGACAGGGAGTCGAAACACCATATATTTT. Translation: CAISDPGTGSRNTIYF. The gene calls are TRBV10-3 and TRBJ1-3; 9 nucleotides align to TRBD1. The germline CDR1 and CDR2 sequences are ENHRY and SYGVKD. Losses at the gene ends were 3 bases for V and 5 bases for J; bases not matched to a gene: 8. The CDR3 spans 16 residues.

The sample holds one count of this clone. The CDR3 reads CAWGQGASSGNTIYF. CDR3 DNA: TGTGCCTGGGGACAGGGGGCTAGCTCTGGAAACACCATATATTTT. The chain is built from TRBV30 and TRBJ1-3; 11 positions agree with TRBD1. Unmatched junction bases numbered 3, after V lost 5 bases and J lost 0 bases. CDR1 is GTSNPN and CDR2 is SVGIG in the germline V gene (reference sequence). The CDR3 totals 15 residues.

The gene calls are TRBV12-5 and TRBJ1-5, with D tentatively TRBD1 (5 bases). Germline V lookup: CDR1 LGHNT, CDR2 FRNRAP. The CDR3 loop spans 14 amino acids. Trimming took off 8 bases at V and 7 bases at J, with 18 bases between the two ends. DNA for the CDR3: TGTGCTAGTCGCCCGCGGGACTCGACCCAGCCCCAGCATTTT. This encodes CASRPRDSTQPQHF.

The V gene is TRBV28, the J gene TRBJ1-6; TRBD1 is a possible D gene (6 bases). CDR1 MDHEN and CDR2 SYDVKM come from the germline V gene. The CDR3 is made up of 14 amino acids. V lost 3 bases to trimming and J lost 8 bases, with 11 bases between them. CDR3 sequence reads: CASSFGGSYSPLHF. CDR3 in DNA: TGTGCCAGCAGTTTTGGGGGCAGTTATTCACCCCTCCACTTT.

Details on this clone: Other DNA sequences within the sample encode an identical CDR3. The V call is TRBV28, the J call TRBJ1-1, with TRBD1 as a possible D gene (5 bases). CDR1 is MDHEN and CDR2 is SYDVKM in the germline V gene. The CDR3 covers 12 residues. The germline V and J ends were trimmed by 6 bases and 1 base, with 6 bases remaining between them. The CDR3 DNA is TGTGCCAGCAGCGACAGGAACACTGAAGCTTTCTTT. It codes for CASSDRNTEAFF. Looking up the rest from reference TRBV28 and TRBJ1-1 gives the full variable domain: DVKVTQSSRYLVKRTGEKVFLECVQDMDHENMFWYRQDPGLGLRLIYFSYDVKMKEKGDIPEGYSVSREKKERFSLILESASTNQTSMYLCASSDRNTEAFFGQGTRLTVV.

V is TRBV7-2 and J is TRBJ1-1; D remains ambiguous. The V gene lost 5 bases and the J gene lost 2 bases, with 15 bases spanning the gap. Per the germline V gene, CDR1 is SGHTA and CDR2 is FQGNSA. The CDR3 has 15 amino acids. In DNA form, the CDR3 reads TGTGCCAGCAGCCCTTTCCCCCGGGGAAACACTGAAGCTTTCTTT. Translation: CASSPFPRGNTEAFF.

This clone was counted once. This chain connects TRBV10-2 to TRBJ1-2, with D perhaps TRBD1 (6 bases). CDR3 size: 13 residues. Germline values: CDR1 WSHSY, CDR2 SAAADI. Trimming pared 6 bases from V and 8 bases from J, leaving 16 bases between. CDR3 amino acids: CASSRTEVGGYTF. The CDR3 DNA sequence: TGCGCCAGCAGCCGGACAGAGGTCGGGGGCTACACCTTC.

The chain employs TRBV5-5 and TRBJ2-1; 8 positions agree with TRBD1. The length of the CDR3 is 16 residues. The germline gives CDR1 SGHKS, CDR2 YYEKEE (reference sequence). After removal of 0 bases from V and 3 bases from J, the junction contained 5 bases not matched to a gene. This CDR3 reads CASSLGGTGLYNEQFF. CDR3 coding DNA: TGTGCCAGCAGCTTGGGAGGGACAGGACTCTACAATGAGCAGTTCTTC.

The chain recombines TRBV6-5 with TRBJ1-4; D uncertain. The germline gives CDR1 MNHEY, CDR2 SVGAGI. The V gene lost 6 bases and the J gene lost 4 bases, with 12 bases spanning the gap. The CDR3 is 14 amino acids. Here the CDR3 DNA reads TGTGCCAGCAGCCGGACGGGGAGTAATGAAAAACTGTTTTTT. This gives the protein CASSRTGSNEKLFF.

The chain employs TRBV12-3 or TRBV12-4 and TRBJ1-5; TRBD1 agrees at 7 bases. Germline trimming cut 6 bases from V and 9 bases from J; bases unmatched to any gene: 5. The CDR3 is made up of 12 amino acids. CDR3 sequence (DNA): TGTGCCAGCAGACAGGGGAGGACGCCCCAGCATTTT. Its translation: CASRQGRTPQHF.

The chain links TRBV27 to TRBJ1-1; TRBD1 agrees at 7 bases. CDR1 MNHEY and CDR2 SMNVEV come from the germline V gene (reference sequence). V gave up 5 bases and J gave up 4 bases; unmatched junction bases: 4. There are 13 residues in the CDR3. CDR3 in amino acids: CASSRQGGTEAFF. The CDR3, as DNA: TGTGCCAGCAGTAGACAGGGAGGCACTGAAGCTTTCTTT.

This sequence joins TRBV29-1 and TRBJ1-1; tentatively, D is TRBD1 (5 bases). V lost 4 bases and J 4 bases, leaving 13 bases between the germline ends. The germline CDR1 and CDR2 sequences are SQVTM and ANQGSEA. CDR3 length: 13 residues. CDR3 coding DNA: TGCAGCGTTGGGGTACAGGTGCCCACTGAAGCTTTCTTT. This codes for CSVGVQVPTEAFF.

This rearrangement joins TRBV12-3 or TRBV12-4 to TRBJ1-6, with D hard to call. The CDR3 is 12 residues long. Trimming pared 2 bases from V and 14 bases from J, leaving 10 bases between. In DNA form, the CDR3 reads TGTGCCAGCAGTTTACCGGGGTTGACCCTCCACTTT. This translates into CASSLPGLTLHF.

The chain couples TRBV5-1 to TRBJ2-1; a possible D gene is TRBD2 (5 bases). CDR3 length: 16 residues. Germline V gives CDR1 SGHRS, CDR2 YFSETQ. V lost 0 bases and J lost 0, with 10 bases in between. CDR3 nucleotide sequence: TGCGCCAGCAGCTTGGGGGCCAGCGGCTCCTACAATGAGCAGTTCTTC. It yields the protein CASSLGASGSYNEQFF.

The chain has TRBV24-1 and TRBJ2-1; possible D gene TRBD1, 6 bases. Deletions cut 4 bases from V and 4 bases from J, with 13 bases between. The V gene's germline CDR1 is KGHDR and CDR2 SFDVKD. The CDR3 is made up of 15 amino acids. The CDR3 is CATSEAGQIYNEQFF. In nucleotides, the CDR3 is TGTGCCACCAGTGAGGCAGGACAGATATACAATGAGCAGTTCTTC.

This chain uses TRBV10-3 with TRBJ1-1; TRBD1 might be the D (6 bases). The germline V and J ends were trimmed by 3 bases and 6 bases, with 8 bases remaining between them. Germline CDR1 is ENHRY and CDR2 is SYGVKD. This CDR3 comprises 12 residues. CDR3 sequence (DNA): TGTGCCATCAGTGATCAGGGGCCTGAAGCTTTCTTT. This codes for CAISDQGPEAFF.

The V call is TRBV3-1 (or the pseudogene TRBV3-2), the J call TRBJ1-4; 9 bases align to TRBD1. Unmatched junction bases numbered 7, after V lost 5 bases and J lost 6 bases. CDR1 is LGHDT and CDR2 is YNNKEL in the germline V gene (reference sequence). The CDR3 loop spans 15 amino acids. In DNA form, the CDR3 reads TGTGCCAGCAGCTACCCGACAGGGGGAGATGAAAAACTGTTTTTT. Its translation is CASSYPTGGDEKLFF.

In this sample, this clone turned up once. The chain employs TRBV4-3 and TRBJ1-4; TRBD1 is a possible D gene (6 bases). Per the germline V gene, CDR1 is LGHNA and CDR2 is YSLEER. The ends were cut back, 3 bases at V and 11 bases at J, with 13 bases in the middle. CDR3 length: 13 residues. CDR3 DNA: TGCGCCAGCAGCCACTTAACAGGGCCCAAACTGTTTTTT. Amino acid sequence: CASSHLTGPKLFF.

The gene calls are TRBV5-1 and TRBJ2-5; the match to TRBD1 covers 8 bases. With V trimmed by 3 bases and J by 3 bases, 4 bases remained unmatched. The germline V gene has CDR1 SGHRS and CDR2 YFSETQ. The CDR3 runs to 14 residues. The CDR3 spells CASSYGQGEETQYF. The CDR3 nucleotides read TGCGCCAGCAGCTACGGACAGGGCGAAGAGACCCAGTACTTC.

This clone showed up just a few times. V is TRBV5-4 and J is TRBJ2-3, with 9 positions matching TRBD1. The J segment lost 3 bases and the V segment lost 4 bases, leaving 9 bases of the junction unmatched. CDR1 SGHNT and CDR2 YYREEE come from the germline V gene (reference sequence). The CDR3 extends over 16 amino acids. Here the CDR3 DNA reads TGTGCCAGCAGCCATACAGGGGGCGGTCGGACAGATACGCAGTATTTT. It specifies CASSHTGGGRTDTQYF.

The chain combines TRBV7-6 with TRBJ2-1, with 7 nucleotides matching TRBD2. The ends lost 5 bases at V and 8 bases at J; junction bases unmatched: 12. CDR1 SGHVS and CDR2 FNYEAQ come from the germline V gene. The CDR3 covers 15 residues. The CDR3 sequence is CASSPLAGVEDEQFF. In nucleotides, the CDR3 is TGTGCCAGCAGCCCGTTGGCGGGAGTAGAAGATGAGCAGTTCTTC. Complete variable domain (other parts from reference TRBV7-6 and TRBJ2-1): GAGVSQSPRYKVTKRGQDVALRCDPISGHVSLYWYRQALGQGPEFLTYFNYEAQQDKSGLPNDRFSAERPEGSISTLTIQRTEQRDSAMYRCASSPLAGVEDEQFFGPGTRLTVL.

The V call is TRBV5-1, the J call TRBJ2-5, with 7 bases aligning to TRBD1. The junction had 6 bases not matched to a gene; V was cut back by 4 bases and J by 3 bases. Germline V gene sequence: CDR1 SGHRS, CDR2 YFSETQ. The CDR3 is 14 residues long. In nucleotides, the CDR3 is TGCGCCAGCAGCACGGGACAGCCCGAAGAGACCCAGTACTTC. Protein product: CASSTGQPEETQYF.

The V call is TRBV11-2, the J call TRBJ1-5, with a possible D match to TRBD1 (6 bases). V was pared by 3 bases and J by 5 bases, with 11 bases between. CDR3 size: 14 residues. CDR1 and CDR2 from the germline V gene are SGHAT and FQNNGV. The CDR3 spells CASSLRAGDQPQHF. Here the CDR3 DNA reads TGTGCCAGCAGCTTGAGGGCAGGGGATCAGCCCCAGCATTTT.

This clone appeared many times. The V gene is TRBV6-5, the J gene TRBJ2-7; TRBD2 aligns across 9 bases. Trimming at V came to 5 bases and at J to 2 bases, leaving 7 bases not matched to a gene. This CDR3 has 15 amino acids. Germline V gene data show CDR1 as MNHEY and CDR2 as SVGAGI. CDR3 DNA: TGTGCCAGCAGTCGTAGCGGGAGAACCCCCTACGAGCAGTACTTC. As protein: CASSRSGRTPYEQYF.

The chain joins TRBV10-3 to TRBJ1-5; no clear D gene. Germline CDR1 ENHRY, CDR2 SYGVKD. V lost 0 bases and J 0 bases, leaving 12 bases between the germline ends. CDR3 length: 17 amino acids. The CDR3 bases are TGTGCCATCAGTGAGTCGTCACAGATCGATAGCAATCAGCCCCAGCATTTT. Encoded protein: CAISESSQIDSNQPQHF.